This T cell receptor beta chain was found in a study of T cell changes during pregnancy in multiple sclerosis. TCRdb keeps only in-frame clones here, not all; method: immunoSEQ multiplex PCR. The profile shows about 73,000 clones, 85% to 95% of them singletons. This clonotype was obtained from a female donor in good health, enrolled as a control in a pregnancy study. The material sequenced was peripheral blood, taken in the third trimester of pregnancy.

In nucleotides, the CDR3 is TGTGCCAGCAGTGCCATGGGACTAGCTGATTACGAGCAGTACTTC. Protein product: CASSAMGLADYEQYF. The rearrangement joins TRBV2 to TRBJ2-7, with 9 bases aligning to TRBD2. V shed 4 bases and J 4 bases; nucleotides not matched to a gene: 8. The CDR3 extends over 15 amino acids. CDR1 and CDR2 (germline): SNHLY, FYNNEI.